These T cell receptor beta chains were read from a single sample in a study of read filtering for tumor transcriptome and immune sequencing. TCRdb reanalysed the reads using MiXCR and keeps one entry per CDR3 protein. Of over 25,000 distinct CDR3 sequences in the sample, approximately 15% are singletons; the top ten hold 35% to 50%. Sequenced material: a population of CD138-negative cells sorted from bone marrow. These receptors were obtained from a donor aged 40 or over with multiple myeloma. CDR3s include the opening cysteine and the closing phenylalanine or tryptophan. Each record gives: clone size, D gene, V gene, J gene, CDR3 protein, CDR3 DNA. D genes are given only for firm matches. Where a row states a size, it is once, few, many or the class of an expanded clone; other rows omit it.

clone_size: NA
d_call: TRBD2
v_call: TRBV24-1
j_call: TRBJ2-1
cdr3_aa: CATSGTSGKLVEQLF
cdr3_nt: TGTGCCACCAGTGGGACTAGCGGGAAACTTGTTGAGCAGCTCTTC

clone_size: many
d_call: NA
v_call: TRBV13
j_call: TRBJ2-3
cdr3_aa: CASSQTDTQYF
cdr3_nt: TGTGCCAGCAGCCAAACAGATACGCAGTATTTT

clone_size: many
d_call: TRBD2
v_call: TRBV20-1
j_call: TRBJ2-3
cdr3_aa: CSARDRVAGLDTQYF
cdr3_nt: TGCAGTGCTAGAGATCGGGTAGCGGGATTAGATACGCAGTATTTT

clone_size: NA
d_call: NA
v_call: TRBV3-1
j_call: TRBJ2-2
cdr3_aa: CASRGSTGELFF
cdr3_nt: TGTGCCAGCAGGGGAAGTACCGGGGAGCTGTTTTTT

clone_size: many
d_call: NA
v_call: TRBV6-1
j_call: TRBJ1-1
cdr3_aa: CASRWDWDTEAFF
cdr3_nt: TGTGCCAGCAGGTGGGATTGGGACACTGAAGCTTTCTTT

clone_size: many
d_call: TRBD2
v_call: TRBV3-1
j_call: TRBJ2-1
cdr3_aa: CASSQLAGGPSPNEQFF
cdr3_nt: TGTGCCAGCAGCCAACTAGCGGGAGGTCCTAGCCCCAATGAGCAGTTCTTC

clone_size: many
d_call: NA
v_call: TRBV7-9
j_call: TRBJ2-1
cdr3_aa: CASSFGGGYSYNEQFF
cdr3_nt: TGTGCCAGCAGCTTTGGGGGCGGTTACTCCTACAATGAGCAGTTCTTC

clone_size: many
d_call: NA
v_call: TRBV4-1
j_call: TRBJ2-5
cdr3_aa: CASSLQGRETQYF
cdr3_nt: TGCGCCAGCAGCCTACAGGGCCGGGAGACCCAGTACTTC

clone_size: many
d_call: NA
v_call: TRBV11-3
j_call: TRBJ2-1
cdr3_aa: CASSLGGSGNRRFF
cdr3_nt: TGTGCCAGCAGCTTAGGGGGTAGCGGCAACCGACGGTTCTTC

clone_size: NA
d_call: TRBD2
v_call: TRBV5-4
j_call: TRBJ2-3
cdr3_aa: CASSLAKAGAGTDTQYF
cdr3_nt: TGTGCCAGCAGCTTGGCTAAAGCGGGAGCCGGCACAGATACGCAGTATTTT

clone_size: many
d_call: NA
v_call: TRBV28
j_call: TRBJ2-7
cdr3_aa: CASSVSGRNYEQYF
cdr3_nt: TGTGCCAGCAGTGTATCCGGACGGAACTACGAGCAGTACTTC

clone_size: many
d_call: NA
v_call: TRBV28
j_call: TRBJ2-7
cdr3_aa: CASSFRPLYEQYF
cdr3_nt: TGTGCCAGTAGTTTCCGACCCTTATACGAGCAGTACTTC

clone_size: NA
d_call: NA
v_call: TRBV2
j_call: TRBJ2-3
cdr3_aa: CASSSTSGTLTDTQYF
cdr3_nt: TGTGCCAGCAGCTCCACCTCCGGGACTCTCACAGATACGCAGTATTTT

clone_size: many
d_call: TRBD2
v_call: TRBV20-1
j_call: TRBJ2-2
cdr3_aa: CSASPSGSGTGELFF
cdr3_nt: TGCAGTGCTAGTCCTAGCGGGAGTGGTACCGGGGAGCTGTTTTTT

clone_size: NA
d_call: NA
v_call: TRBV6-1
j_call: TRBJ1-5
cdr3_aa: CASSEVRTSASDTQHF
cdr3_nt: TGTGCCAGCAGTGAAGTCAGGACTAGCGCGTCAGATACGCAGCATTTT

clone_size: many
d_call: NA
v_call: TRBV11-3
j_call: TRBJ2-3
cdr3_aa: CASSLSGPSTDTQYF
cdr3_nt: TGTGCCAGCAGCTTAAGCGGACCTAGCACAGATACGCAGTATTTT